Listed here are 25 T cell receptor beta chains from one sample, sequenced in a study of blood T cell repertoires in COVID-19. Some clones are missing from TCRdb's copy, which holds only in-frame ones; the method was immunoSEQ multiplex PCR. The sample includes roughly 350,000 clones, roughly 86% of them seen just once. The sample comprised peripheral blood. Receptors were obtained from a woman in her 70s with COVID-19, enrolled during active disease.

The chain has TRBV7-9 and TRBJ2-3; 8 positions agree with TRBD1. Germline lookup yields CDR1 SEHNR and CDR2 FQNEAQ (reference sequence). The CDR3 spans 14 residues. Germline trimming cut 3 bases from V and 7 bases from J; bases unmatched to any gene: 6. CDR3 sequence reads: CASSFDRGPHTQYF. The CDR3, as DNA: TGTGCCAGCAGCTTTGACAGGGGACCCCATACGCAGTATTTT. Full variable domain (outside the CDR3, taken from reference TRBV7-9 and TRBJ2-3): DTGVSQNPRHKITKRGQNVTFRCDPISEHNRLYWYRQTLGQGPEFLTYFQNEAQLEKSRLLSDRFSAERPKGSFSTLEIQRTEQGDSAMYLCASSFDRGPHTQYFGPGTRLTVL.

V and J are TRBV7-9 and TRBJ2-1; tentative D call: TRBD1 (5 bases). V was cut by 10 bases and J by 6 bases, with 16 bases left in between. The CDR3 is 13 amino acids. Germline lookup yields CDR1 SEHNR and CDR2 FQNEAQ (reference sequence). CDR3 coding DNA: TGTGCCACCCAGGGCAGGGCGGTCAATGAGCAGTTCTTC. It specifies CATQGRAVNEQFF.

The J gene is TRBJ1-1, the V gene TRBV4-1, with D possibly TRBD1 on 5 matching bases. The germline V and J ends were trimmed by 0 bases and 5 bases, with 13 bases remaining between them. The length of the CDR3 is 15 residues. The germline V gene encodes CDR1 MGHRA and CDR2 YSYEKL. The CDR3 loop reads CASSQDARDYTEAFF. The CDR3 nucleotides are TGCGCCAGCAGCCAAGATGCCAGGGATTATACTGAAGCTTTCTTT.

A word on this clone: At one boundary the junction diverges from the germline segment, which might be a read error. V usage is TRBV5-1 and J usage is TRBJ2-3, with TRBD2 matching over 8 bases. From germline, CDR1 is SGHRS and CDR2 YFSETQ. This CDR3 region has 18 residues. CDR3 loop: CARSPRGGGGSSTDTQYF. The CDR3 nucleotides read TGCGCCCGCAGCCCCCGGGGGGGCGGGGGGTCTAGCACAGATACGCAGTATTTT.

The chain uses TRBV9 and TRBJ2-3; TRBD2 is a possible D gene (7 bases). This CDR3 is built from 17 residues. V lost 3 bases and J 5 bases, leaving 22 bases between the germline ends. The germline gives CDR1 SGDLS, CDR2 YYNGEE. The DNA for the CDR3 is TGTGCCAGCAGCGGTCCCGTTGGCGGGGGCGGAAGAGATACGCAGTATTTT. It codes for CASSGPVGGGGRDTQYF.

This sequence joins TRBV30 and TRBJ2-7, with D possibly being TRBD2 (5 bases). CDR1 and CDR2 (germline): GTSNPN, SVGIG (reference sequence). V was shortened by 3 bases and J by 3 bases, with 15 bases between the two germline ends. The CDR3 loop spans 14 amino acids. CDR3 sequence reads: CAWRDRGSLYEQYF. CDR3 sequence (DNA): TGTGCCTGGAGGGACCGAGGGTCACTCTACGAGCAGTACTTC.

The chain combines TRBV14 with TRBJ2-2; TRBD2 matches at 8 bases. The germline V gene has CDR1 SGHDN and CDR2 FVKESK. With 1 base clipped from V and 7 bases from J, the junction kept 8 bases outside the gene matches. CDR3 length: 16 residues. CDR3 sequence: CASSQAKERGNGELFF. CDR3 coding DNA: TGTGCCAGCAGCCAAGCCAAGGAGCGGGGGAACGGGGAGCTGTTTTTT.

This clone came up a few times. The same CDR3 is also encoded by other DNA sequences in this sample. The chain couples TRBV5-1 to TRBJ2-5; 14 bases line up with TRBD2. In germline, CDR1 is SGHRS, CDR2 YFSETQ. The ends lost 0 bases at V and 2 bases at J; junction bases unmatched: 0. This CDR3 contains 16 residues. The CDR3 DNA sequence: TGCGCCAGCAGCTTGGGACTAGCGGGGGGGCAAGAGACCCAGTACTTC. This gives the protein CASSLGLAGGQETQYF.

The CDR3 DNA is TGTGCCAGTAGTATTTGGGACAAACTCCAGCCCCAGCATTTT. Residues: CASSIWDKLQPQHF. The chain employs TRBV19 and TRBJ1-5, with D maybe TRBD1 (6 bases). Trimming shortened V by 3 bases and J by 7 bases, and 13 bases separated the two germline ends. The CDR3 has 14 residues. Per the germline V gene, CDR1 is LNHDA and CDR2 is SQIVND (reference sequence).

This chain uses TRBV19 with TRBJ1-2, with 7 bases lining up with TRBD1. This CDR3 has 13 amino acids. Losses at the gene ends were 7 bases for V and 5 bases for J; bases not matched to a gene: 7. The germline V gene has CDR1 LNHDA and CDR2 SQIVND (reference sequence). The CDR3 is CASTKTGRYGYTF. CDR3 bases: TGTGCCAGTACCAAGACAGGGAGGTATGGCTACACCTTC. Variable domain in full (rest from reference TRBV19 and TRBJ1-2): DGGITQSPKYLFRKEGQNVTLSCEQNLNHDAMYWYRQDPGQGLRLIYYSQIVNDFQKGDIAEGYSVSREKKESFPLTVTSAQKNPTAFYLCASTKTGRYGYTFGSGTRLTVV.

CDR3 residues: CATSDLGHYNEQFF. CDR3 coding DNA: TGTGCCACCAGTGATTTGGGGCACTACAATGAGCAGTTCTTC. The chain couples TRBV24-1 to TRBJ2-1; D gene uncertain. The V gene lost 0 bases and the J gene lost 3 bases, with 5 bases spanning the gap. This CDR3 comprises 14 residues. The germline CDR1 and CDR2 sequences are KGHDR and SFDVKD.

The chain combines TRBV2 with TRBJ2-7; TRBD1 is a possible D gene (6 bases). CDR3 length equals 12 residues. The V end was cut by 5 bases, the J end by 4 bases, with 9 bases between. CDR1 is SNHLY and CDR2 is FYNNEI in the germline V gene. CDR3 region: CASSYGQYEQYF. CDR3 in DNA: TGTGCCAGCAGTTATGGACAGTACGAGCAGTACTTC. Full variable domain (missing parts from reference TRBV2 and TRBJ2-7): EPEVTQTPSHQVTQMGQEVILRCVPISNHLYFYWYRQILGQKVEFLVSFYNNEISEKSEIFDDQFSVERPDGSNFTLKIRSTKLEDSAMYFCASSYGQYEQYFGPGTRLTVT.

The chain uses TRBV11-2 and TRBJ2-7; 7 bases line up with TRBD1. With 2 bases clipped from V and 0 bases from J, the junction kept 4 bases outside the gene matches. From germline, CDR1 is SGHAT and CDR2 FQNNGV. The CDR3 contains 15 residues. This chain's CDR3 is CASSLPGQLSYEQYF. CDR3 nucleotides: TGTGCCAGCAGCTTACCGGGACAGCTCTCCTACGAGCAGTACTTC. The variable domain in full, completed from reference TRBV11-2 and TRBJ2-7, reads EAGVAQSPRYKIIEKRQSVAFWCNPISGHATLYWYQQILGQGPKLLIQFQNNGVVDDSQLPKDRFSAERLKGVDSTLKIQPAKLEDSAVYLCASSLPGQLSYEQYFGPGTRLTVT.

CDR3 nucleotide sequence: TGTGCCAGTAACCGATGGGGCCTGAATGAAAAACTGTTTTTT. It specifies CASNRWGLNEKLFF. This rearrangement joins TRBV19 to TRBJ1-4, with D perhaps matching TRBD1 (5 bases). The CDR3 runs 14 residues. Germline CDR1 is LNHDA and CDR2 is SQIVND (reference sequence). V dropped 7 bases and J dropped 5 bases, with 14 bases sitting between them.

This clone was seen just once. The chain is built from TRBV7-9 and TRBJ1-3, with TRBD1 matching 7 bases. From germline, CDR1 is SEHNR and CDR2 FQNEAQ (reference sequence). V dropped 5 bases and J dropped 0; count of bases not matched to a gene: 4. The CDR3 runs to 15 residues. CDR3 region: CASSRDSYSGNTIYF. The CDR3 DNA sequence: TGTGCCAGCAGCAGGGACAGTTACTCTGGAAACACCATATATTTT.

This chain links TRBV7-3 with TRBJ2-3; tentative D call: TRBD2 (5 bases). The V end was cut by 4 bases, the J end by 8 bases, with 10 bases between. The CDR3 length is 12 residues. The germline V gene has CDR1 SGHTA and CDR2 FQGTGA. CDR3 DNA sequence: TGTGCCAGCAGCTCCCCCGAGGGTACGCAGTATTTT. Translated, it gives CASSSPEGTQYF.

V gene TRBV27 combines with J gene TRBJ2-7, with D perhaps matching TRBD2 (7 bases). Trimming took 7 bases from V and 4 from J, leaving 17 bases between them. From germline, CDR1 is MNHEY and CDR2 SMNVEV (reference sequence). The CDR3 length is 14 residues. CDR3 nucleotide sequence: TGTGCCAGCATGGGGGCGGGGGCTGTATACGAGCAGTACTTC. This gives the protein CASMGAGAVYEQYF.

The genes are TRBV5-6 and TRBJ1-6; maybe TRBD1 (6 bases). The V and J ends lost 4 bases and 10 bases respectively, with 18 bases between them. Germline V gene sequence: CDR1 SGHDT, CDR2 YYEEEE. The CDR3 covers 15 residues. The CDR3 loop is CASSRGPGQGSPLHF. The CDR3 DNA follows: TGTGCCAGCAGCAGGGGTCCAGGCCAGGGGTCACCCCTCCACTTT.

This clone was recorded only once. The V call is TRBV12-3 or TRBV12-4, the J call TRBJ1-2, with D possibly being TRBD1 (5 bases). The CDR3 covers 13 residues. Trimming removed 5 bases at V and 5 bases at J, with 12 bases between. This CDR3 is CASSPSGGYGYTF. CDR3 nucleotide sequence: TGTGCCAGCAGTCCCTCGGGGGGATATGGCTACACCTTC.

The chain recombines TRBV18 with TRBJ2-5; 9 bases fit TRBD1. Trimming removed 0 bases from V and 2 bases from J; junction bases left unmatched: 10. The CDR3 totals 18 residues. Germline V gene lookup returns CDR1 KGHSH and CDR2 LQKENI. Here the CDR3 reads CASSPPLRQGDRQETQYF. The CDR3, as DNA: TGTGCCAGCTCACCACCCCTCCGACAGGGGGATCGACAAGAGACCCAGTACTTC.

The CDR3: CASSVGEYGYTF. CDR3 nucleotides: TGTGCCAGCAGTGTAGGAGAGTATGGCTACACCTTC. The J gene is TRBJ1-2, the V gene TRBV2; the D is unclear. This CDR3 contains 12 residues. Looked up from germline, CDR1 is SNHLY and CDR2 is FYNNEI. V lost 4 bases, J lost 5 bases, and 8 bases lay in between.

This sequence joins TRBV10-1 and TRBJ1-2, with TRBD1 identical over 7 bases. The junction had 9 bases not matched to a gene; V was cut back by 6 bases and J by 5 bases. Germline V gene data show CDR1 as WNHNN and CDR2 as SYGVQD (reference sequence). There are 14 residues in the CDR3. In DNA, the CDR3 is TGCGCCAGCAGAAGACAGGGTGTACGGTATGGCTACACCTTC. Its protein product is CASRRQGVRYGYTF.

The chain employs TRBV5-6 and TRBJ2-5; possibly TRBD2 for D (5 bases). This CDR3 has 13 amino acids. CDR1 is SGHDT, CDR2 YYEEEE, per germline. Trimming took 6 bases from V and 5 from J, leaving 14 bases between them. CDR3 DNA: TGTGCCAGCACCCCTGGAGGTTGGGAGACCCAGTACTTC. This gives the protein CASTPGGWETQYF. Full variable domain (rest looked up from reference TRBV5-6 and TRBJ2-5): DAGVTQSPTHLIKTRGQQVTLRCSPKSGHDTVSWYQQALGQGPQFIFQYYEEEERQRGNFPDRFSGHQFPNYSSELNVNALLLGDSALYLCASTPGGWETQYFGPGTRLLVL.

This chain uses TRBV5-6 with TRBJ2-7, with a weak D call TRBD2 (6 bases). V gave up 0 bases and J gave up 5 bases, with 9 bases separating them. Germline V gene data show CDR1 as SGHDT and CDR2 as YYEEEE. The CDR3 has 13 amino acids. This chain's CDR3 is CASSLGRDDEQYF. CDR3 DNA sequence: TGTGCCAGCAGCTTGGGGAGGGACGACGAGCAGTACTTC.

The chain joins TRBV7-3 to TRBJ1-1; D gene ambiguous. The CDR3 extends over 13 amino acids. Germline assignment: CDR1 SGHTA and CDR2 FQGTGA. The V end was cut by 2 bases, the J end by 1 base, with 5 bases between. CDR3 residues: CASSLPGNTEAFF. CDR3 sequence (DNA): TGTGCCAGCAGCTTACCAGGGAACACTGAAGCTTTCTTT.